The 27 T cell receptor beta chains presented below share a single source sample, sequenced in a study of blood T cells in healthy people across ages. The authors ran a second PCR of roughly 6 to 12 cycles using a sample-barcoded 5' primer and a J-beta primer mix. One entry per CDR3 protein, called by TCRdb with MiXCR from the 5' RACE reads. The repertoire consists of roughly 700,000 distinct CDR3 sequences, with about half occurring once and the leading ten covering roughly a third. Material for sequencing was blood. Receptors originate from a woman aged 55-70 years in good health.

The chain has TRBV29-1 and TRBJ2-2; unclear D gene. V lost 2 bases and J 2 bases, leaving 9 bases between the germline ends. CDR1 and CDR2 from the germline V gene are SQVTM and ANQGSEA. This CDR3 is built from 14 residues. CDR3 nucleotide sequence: TGCAGCGTTGAAATACGAGCAAACACCGGGGAGCTGTTTTTT. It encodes CSVEIRANTGELFF.

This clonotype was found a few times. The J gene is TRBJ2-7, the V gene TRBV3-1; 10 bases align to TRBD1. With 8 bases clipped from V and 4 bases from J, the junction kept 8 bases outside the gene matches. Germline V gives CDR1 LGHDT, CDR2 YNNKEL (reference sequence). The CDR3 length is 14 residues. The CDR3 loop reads CASVPGQGSYEQYF. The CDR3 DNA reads TGTGCCAGCGTACCGGGACAGGGGAGTTACGAGCAGTACTTC.

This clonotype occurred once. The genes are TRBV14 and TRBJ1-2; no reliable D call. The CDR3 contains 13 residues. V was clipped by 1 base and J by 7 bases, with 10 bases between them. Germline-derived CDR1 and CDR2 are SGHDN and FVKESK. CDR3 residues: CASSQVVVGGYTF. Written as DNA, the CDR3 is TGTGCCAGCAGCCAAGTCGTCGTGGGTGGCTACACCTTC. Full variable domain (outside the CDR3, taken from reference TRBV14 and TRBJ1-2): EAGVTQFPSHSVIEKGQTVTLRCDPISGHDNLYWYRRVMGKEIKFLLHFVKESKQDESGMPNNRFLAERTGGTYSTLKVQPAELEDSGVYFCASSQVVVGGYTFGSGTRLTVV.

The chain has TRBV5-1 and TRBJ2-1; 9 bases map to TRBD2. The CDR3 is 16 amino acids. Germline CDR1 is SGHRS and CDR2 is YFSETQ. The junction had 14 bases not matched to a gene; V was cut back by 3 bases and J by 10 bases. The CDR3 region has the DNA TGCGCCAGCAGCTCCCAAGCGGGAGGCCTTTTCGGAGAGCAGTTCTTC. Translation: CASSSQAGGLFGEQFF.

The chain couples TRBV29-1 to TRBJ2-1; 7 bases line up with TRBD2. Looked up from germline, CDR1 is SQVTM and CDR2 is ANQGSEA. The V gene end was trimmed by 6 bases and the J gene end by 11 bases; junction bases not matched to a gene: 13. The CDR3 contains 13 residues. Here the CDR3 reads CSVVTSGRDKQFF. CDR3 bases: TGCAGCGTGGTTACTAGTGGGAGGGATAAGCAGTTCTTC.

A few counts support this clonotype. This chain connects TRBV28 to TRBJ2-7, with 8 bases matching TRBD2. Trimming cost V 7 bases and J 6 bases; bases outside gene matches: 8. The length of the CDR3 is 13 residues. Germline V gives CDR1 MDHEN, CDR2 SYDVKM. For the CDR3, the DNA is TGTGCCAGCATCCATCCTAGCGGGCTCGAGCAGTACTTC. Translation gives CASIHPSGLEQYF.

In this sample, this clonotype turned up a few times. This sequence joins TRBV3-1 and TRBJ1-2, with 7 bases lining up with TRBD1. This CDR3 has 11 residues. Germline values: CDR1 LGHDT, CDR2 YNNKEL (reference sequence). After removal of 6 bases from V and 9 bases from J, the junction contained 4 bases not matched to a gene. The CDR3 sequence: CASRKGQRYTF. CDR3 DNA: TGTGCCAGCAGAAAGGGACAGCGCTACACCTTC.

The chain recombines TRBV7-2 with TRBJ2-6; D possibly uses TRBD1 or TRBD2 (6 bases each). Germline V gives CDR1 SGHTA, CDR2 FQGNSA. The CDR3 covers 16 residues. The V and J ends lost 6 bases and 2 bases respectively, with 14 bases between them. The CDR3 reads CASSSVGGAGANVLTF. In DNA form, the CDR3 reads TGTGCCAGCAGTTCGGTGGGGGGCGCTGGGGCCAACGTCCTGACTTTC.

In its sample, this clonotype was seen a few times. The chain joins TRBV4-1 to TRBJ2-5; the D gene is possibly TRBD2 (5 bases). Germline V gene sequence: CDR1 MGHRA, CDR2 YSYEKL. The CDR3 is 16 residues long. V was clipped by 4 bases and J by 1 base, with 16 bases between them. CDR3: CASSPGFERTQETQYF. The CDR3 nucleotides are TGCGCCAGCAGCCCTGGTTTCGAGCGGACCCAAGAGACCCAGTACTTC.

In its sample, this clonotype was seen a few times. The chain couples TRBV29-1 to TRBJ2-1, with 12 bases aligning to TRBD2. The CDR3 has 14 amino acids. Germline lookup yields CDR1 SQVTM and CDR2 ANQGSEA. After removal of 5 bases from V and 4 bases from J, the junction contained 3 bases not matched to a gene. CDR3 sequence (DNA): TGCAGCGTTAGACTAGCGGGAGCTTACAATGAGCAGTTCTTC. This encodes CSVRLAGAYNEQFF.

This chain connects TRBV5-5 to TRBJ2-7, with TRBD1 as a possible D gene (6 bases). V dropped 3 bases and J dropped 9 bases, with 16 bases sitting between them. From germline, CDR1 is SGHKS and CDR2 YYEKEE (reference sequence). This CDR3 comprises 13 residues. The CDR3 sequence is CASSWGYRVGQYF. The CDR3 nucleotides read TGTGCCAGCAGCTGGGGGTACAGGGTAGGGCAGTACTTC.

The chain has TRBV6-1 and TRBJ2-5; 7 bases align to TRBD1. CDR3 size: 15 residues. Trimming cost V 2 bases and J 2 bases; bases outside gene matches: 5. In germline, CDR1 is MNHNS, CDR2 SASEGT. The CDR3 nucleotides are TGTGCCAGCAGTGAATTTCGGGACAGTCAAGAGACCCAGTACTTC. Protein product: CASSEFRDSQETQYF.

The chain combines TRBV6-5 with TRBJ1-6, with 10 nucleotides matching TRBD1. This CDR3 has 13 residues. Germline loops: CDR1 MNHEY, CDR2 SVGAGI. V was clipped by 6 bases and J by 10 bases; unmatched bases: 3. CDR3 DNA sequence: TGTGCCAGCAGAGACAGGGGGCAGTCACCCCTCCACTTT. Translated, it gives CASRDRGQSPLHF.

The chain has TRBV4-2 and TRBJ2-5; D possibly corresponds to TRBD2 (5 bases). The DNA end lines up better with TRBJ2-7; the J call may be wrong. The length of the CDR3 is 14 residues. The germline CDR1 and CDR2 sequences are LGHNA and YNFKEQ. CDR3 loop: CASSQGLALGEQYF. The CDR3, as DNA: TGTGCCAGCAGCCAAGGGCTAGCTTTAGGCGAGCAGTACTTC.

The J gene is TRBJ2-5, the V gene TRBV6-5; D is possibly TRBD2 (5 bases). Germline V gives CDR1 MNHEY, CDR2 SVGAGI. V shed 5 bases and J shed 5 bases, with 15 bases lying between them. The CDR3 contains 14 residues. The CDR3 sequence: CASSASLVTETQYF. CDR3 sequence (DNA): TGTGCCAGCAGTGCTAGCCTCGTTACGGAGACCCAGTACTTC.

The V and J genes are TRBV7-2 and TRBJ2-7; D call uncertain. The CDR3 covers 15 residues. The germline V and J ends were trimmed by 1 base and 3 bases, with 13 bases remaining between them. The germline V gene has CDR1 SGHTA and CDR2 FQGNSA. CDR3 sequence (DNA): TGTGCCAGCAGCTTAGGACGAGGAATAAGCTACGAGCAGTACTTC. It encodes CASSLGRGISYEQYF.

DNA for the CDR3: TGCAGTGCTTACGGGACGGATGCCTACGAGCAGTACTTC. Its protein is CSAYGTDAYEQYF. V usage is TRBV20-1 and J usage is TRBJ2-7; D tentatively fits TRBD1 or TRBD2 (5 bases each). Germline CDR1 DFQATT, CDR2 SNEGSKA (reference sequence). With 5 bases removed from V and 2 bases from J, the gap between germline ends came to 13 bases. The CDR3 runs 13 residues.

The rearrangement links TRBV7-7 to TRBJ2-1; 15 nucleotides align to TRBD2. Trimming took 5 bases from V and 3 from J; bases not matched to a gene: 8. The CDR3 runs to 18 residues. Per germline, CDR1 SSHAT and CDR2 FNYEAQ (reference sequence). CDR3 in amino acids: CASSRGLAGGVGYNEQFF. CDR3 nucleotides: TGTGCCAGCAGCCGCGGACTAGCGGGAGGGGTTGGCTACAATGAGCAGTTCTTC.

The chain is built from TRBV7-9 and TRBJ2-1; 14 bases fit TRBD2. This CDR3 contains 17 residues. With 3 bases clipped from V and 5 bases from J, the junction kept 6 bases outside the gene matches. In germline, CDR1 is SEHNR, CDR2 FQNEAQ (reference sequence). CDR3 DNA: TGTGCCAGCAGCTTTGGGACTAGCGGGAGAAGGGACAATGAGCAGTTCTTC. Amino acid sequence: CASSFGTSGRRDNEQFF.

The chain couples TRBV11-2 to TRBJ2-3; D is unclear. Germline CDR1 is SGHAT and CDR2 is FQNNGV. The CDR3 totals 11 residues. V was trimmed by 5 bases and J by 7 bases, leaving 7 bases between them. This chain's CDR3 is CASSGTYTQYF. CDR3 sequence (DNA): TGTGCCAGCAGCGGAACTTATACGCAGTATTTT.

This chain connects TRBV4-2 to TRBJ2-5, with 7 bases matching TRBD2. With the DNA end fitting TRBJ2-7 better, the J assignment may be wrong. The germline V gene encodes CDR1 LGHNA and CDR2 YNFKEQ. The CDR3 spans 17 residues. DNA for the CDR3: TGTGCCAGCAGCCAAGAGGGGGGAGGGACGGGCAACTACGAGCAGTACTTC. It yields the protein CASSQEGGGTGNYEQYF.

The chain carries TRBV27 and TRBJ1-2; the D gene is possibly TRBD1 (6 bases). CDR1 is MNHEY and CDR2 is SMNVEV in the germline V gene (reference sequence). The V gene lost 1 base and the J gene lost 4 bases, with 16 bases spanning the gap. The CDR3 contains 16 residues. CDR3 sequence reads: CASSLFAGGGIYGYTF. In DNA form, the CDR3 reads TGTGCCAGCAGTTTATTCGCGGGGGGCGGTATCTATGGCTACACCTTC.

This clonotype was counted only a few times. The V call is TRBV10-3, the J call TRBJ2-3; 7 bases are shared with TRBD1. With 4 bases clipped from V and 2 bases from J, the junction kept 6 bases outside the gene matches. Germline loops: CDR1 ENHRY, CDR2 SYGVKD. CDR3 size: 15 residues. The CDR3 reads CAISGPGQPTDTQYF. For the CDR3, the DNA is TGTGCCATCAGTGGACCGGGACAGCCCACAGATACGCAGTATTTT.

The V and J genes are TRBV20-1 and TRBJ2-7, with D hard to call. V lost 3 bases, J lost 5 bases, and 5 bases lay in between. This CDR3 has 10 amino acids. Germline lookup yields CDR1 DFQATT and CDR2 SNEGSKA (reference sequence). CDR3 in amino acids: CSASRHEQYF. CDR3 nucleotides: TGCAGTGCTAGTCGCCACGAGCAGTACTTC.

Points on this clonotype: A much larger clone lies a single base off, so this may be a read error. The CDR3 protein is CASSLAAIAGLGEQYF. Here the CDR3 DNA reads TGCGCCAGCAGCTTGGCCGCGATAGCGGGACTCGGCGAGCAGTACTTC. This chain connects TRBV5-1 to TRBJ2-7; 8 bases fit TRBD2. From germline, CDR1 is SGHRS and CDR2 YFSETQ. J was trimmed by 6 bases and V by 0 bases; bases with no gene match: 11. CDR3 length equals 16 residues.

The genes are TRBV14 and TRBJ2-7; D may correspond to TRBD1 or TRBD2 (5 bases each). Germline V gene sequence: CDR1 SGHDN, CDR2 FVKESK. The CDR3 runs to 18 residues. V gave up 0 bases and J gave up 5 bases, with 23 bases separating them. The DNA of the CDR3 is TGTGCCAGCAGCCAAGAGTTGGGGTTAGGGTACAGGCGGGACGAGCAGTACTTC. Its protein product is CASSQELGLGYRRDEQYF. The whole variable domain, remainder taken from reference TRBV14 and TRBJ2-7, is EAGVTQFPSHSVIEKGQTVTLRCDPISGHDNLYWYRRVMGKEIKFLLHFVKESKQDESGMPNNRFLAERTGGTYSTLKVQPAELEDSGVYFCASSQELGLGYRRDEQYFGPGTRLTVT.

The CDR3: CSTDTQYF. The CDR3 DNA is TGCAGCACAGATACGCAGTATTTT. The V and J genes are TRBV20-1 and TRBJ2-3; D not certain. Germline CDR1 and CDR2: DFQATT and SNEGSKA (reference sequence). The CDR3 is made up of 8 amino acids.